This T cell receptor (beta chain) appears in the sequencing data of a study of T cell responses to AZD1222 COVID-19 vaccine. Study findings and constraints: Of the AZD1222 recipients, only 6 or 7 were seropositive at baseline.

Worth noting for this clone: No antigen is known for it.

Germline CDR1 SGHRS, CDR2 YFSETQ. The CDR3 runs to 14 residues. Trimming took 3 bases from V and 9 from J; bases not matched to a gene: 4. Assay: immunoSEQ multiplex PCR; the TCRdb copy retains only in-frame clones and omits some. The table has some 120,000 clones, about 85% seen once. This specimen was peripheral blood, taken on day 0 of AZD1222 vaccination. This clonotype was obtained from an adult in good health. The chain employs TRBV5-1 and TRBJ1-6; 9 bases are a match to TRBD1. The CDR3 nucleotides are TGCGCCAGCAGCTGGGGACAGGGCGGTTCACCCCTCCACTTT. Protein sequence: CASSWGQGGSPLHF.